A single sample gave rise to the 18 T cell receptor beta chains below, sequenced in a study of tumor and adjacent non-tumor tissue in lung cancer. This sample's RNA came from whole unsorted tissue. Distant lung tissue was collected more than 3 cm away from the tumor edge. TCRbeta libraries were built with three rounds of nested PCR, modified from ARM-PCR. A single record per CDR3 protein comes from TCRdb applying MiXCR to the multiplex PCR reads. Seen here are approximately 100,000 distinct CDR3 sequences, around three fifths observed once, and the top ten hold around 20%. Material: distant non-tumor lung tissue. The origin of the receptors is a man between 25 and 39 years old with non-small cell lung cancer.

A word on this clonotype: It may be a read error: a sequence one base away is much more abundant. This chain uses TRBV11-1 with TRBJ2-1, with D hard to call. Trimming cost V 2 bases and J 8 bases, with 10 bases left between them. In germline, CDR1 is SGHAT, CDR2 FQDESV (reference sequence). This CDR3 is 13 amino acids long. The CDR3 region is CASSLPPLYEQFF. The CDR3 DNA sequence: TGTGCCAGCAGCTTACCTCCGCTGTATGAGCAGTTCTTC.

With regard to this clonotype: At one of its ends the junction is not consistent with the germline gene, which may arise from a read error. The V and J genes are TRBV12-3 or TRBV12-4 and TRBJ2-7; the match to TRBD2 covers 8 bases. The CDR3 sequence is 15 residues long. In DNA form, the CDR3 reads TGTGCCAACAGTTTAACGGGAGGGCCGAGATACGAGCAGTACTTC. Protein: CANSLTGGPRYEQYF.

Regarding this clonotype: Likely a read error: the CDR3 ends without its conserved phenylalanine or tryptophan. The DNA is omitted, as the CDR3 cannot be located on it reliably, and the CDR3 follows TCRdb's listing. The chain uses TRBV11-2 and TRBJ2-3; TRBD2 reflects the table's D call only, with no check against the DNA. Germline V gives CDR1 SGHAT, CDR2 FQNNGV. 12 amino acids form the CDR3, both terminal residues included. The CDR3 spells CSSSAGTLWHYS.

Regarding this clonotype: The CDR3 end shows no conserved phenylalanine or tryptophan, and so a read error is likely. V usage is TRBV20-1 and J usage is TRBJ2-3; D is unresolved. The CDR3 is 14 residues long. Germline CDR1 is DFQATT and CDR2 is SNEGSKA (reference sequence). CDR3 coding DNA: TGCAGTGCCACATCTCCCACGGGCACAGATACACAGTATTCT. Translated: CSATSPTGTDTQYS.

The V and J genes are TRBV6-5 and TRBJ1-2, with D possibly being TRBD1 (6 bases). Trimming stripped 7 bases from V and 8 bases from J, with 20 bases between. Germline V gives CDR1 MNHEY, CDR2 SVGAGI. The CDR3 is 14 residues long. CDR3 nucleotide sequence: TGTGCCAGCAACCAACGGACAGTAAAAGAAGGCTACACCTTC. It is translated as CASNQRTVKEGYTF.

This clonotype has only a few counts. At one end the junction does not follow the germline gene, possibly because of a read error. The chain uses TRBV20-1 and TRBJ1-2; TRBD1 aligns across 10 bases. This CDR3 contains 13 residues. The germline CDR1 and CDR2 sequences are DFQATT and SNEGSKA (reference sequence). The CDR3 is CSARTGGDYGYNF. The CDR3 DNA follows: TGCAGTGCGAGGACAGGGGGAGACTATGGCTACAACTTC.

The J gene is TRBJ1-3, the V gene TRBV4-3; TRBD1 might be the D (5 bases). CDR1 and CDR2 (germline): LGHNA, YSLEER. The V end lost 1 base, the J end lost 3 bases, and 13 bases lay between the germline ends. The CDR3 runs 16 residues. CDR3 protein: CASSQALAGGGNTIYF. In DNA form, the CDR3 reads TGCGCCAGCAGCCAAGCTCTGGCGGGGGGTGGAAACACCATATATTTT.

As for this clonotype: A much larger clone is a single base away; this may be a read error. Because it lacks the conserved phenylalanine or tryptophan at the end, this CDR3 is likely a read error. The V call is TRBV5-4, the J call TRBJ1-6; D uncertain. Germline-derived CDR1 and CDR2 are SGHNT and YYREEE (reference sequence). The CDR3 sequence is 12 residues long. Between the trimmed V and J ends, which lost 4 bases and 2 bases, there was a span of 1 base. CDR3 coding DNA: TGTGCCAGCAGCCCCTATAATTCACCCCTCCACTGT. As protein: CASSPYNSPLHC.

Of note for this clonotype: A clone one base away is much larger, so this may be a read error. The chain combines TRBV20-1 with TRBJ2-7, with 8 positions matching TRBD1. The germline V gene encodes CDR1 DFQATT and CDR2 SNEGSKA (reference sequence). The CDR3 has 13 residues. The V segment lost 6 bases and the J segment 9 bases; nucleotides outside the gene matches: 13. In DNA form, the CDR3 reads TGCAGTGCCTCGGGACAGGCCTACGAGTCGCAGTACTTC. Protein sequence: CSASGQAYESQYF.

CDR3 region: CSARKNQGGEHYF. In DNA, the CDR3 is TGCAGTGCTCGAAAGAACCAGGGGGGCGAACATTACTTC. This chain links TRBV20-1 with TRBJ2-7, with a tentative D call TRBD1 (7 bases). This CDR3 is 13 amino acids long. The germline V and J ends were trimmed by 5 bases and 13 bases, with 24 bases remaining between them. Germline values: CDR1 DFQATT, CDR2 SNEGSKA (reference sequence).

This clonotype occurred many times. The chain links TRBV29-1 to TRBJ1-3; D is unresolved. The CDR3 contains 11 residues. Germline-derived CDR1 and CDR2 are SQVTM and ANQGSEA. With 4 bases removed from V and 1 base from J, the gap between germline ends came to 2 bases. CDR3 coding DNA: TGCAGCGTTGTATCTGGAAACACCATATATTTT. It translates to CSVVSGNTIYF.

The chain employs TRBV11-2 and TRBJ2-5, with a possible D match to TRBD2 (5 bases). Germline-derived CDR1 and CDR2 are SGHAT and FQNNGV. The ends were cut back, 1 base at V and 1 base at J, with 10 bases in the middle. CDR3 length equals 15 residues. In nucleotides, the CDR3 is TGTGCCAGCAGCTTAGGAGGACTGACCCAAGAGACCCAGTACTTC. Translation: CASSLGGLTQETQYF.

For this clonotype: This may arise from a read error, as a much more abundant clone is one base away. The rearrangement links TRBV20-1 to TRBJ2-3; 8 bases match TRBD2. The germline gives CDR1 DFQATT, CDR2 SNEGSKA (reference sequence). This CDR3 has 14 amino acids. V lost 5 bases, J lost 0 bases, and 4 bases stayed unmatched. CDR3 loop: CSAPAGGSTDTQYF. In DNA, the CDR3 is TGCAGTGCTCCCGCGGGGGGAAGCACAGATACGCAGTATTTT.

With regard to this clonotype: One end of the junction varies from germline; a read error may be responsible. This sequence joins TRBV11-2 and TRBJ1-2; 7 nucleotides align to TRBD1. The CDR3 totals 13 residues. Germline-derived CDR1 and CDR2 are SGHAT and FQNNGV. CDR3 sequence (DNA): TGTACCAGCAACTTAACAGGGGTAAATAGCTACACCTTC. Its translation: CTSNLTGVNSYTF.

For this clonotype: At one end, the junction sequence differs from germline, possibly due to a read error. This chain links TRBV11-2 with TRBJ2-6, with D perhaps TRBD1 (5 bases). CDR1 is SGHAT, CDR2 FQNNGV, per germline. The CDR3 has 17 amino acids. The CDR3 DNA follows: TGTGCCAGCAGCTTAGGACGACGGAGCTCTGGGGCCAAGGTCCTGACTTTC. This encodes CASSLGRRSSGAKVLTF.

A word on this clonotype: The germline gene is not matched at one end of the junction; a read error may be the cause. The chain links TRBV11-1 to TRBJ2-1; D is undetermined. The CDR3 has 15 amino acids. Germline CDR1 and CDR2: SGHAT and FQDESV (reference sequence). The CDR3 protein is CASSFPRSGYNEQFF. The DNA for the CDR3 is TGTGCCAGCAGCTTCCCTCGTTCAGGATACAATGAACAGTTCTTC.

Many counts were recorded for this clonotype. The chain employs TRBV6-5 and TRBJ2-7; D ambiguous. The CDR3 consists of 11 residues. The V end was cut by 8 bases, the J end by 1 base, with 6 bases between. Germline CDR1 and CDR2: MNHEY and SVGAGI. The CDR3 sequence is CASGFSYEQYF. The CDR3 DNA is TGTGCCAGCGGCTTTTCCTACGAGCAGTACTTC.

Worth noting for this clonotype: This may be a read error: a much more frequent sequence differs by one nucleotide. The chain uses TRBV29-1 and TRBJ2-1; D possibly matches TRBD1 or TRBD2 (5 bases each). This CDR3 has 13 amino acids. The germline gives CDR1 SQVTM, CDR2 ANQGSEA. CDR3 coding DNA: TGCAGCATTGAGGGGCCCGGCTACAATGAGCAGTTCTTC. This sequence encodes CSIEGPGYNEQFF.